This T cell receptor (beta chain) is from a study of OX40 agonist ivuxolimab in advanced cancers. Study-wide findings and caveats: Researchers report that CD8+ T cells had, on average, more expanded clones than CD4+.

TCRdb keeps only in-frame clones here, not all; method: immunoSEQ multiplex PCR. Here the sample spans about 20,000 clones, about 93% being singletons. In the case of this clone: Its antigen remains unidentified.

V was clipped by 8 bases and J by 3 bases, with 16 bases between them. The CDR3 covers 14 residues. Germline CDR1 SEHNR, CDR2 FQNEAQ (reference sequence). Autoimmune disease history or systemic immunosuppression was exclusionary. The chain joins TRBV7-9 to TRBJ2-5; maybe TRBD2 (6 bases). The material was CD4+ or CD8+ T cells sorted from blood, obtained in a trial of the OX40 agonist ivuxolimab. The TCR sequence derives from an adult with an advanced solid tumor such as melanoma, head and neck, liver or kidney cancer. The CDR3 reads CASQRLGAEETQYF. CDR3 nucleotides: TGTGCCAGCCAGCGACTAGGGGCCGAAGAGACCCAGTACTTC.